This T cell receptor beta chain is drawn from a study of cytomegalovirus exposure and HLA in healthy donors. Study conclusions and caveats: Data from an earlier analysis indicated that most TCR beta V segments were productive either about 87% or about 30% of the time. Sequencing depth roughly uniform across donors was assumed in presence/absence analyses.

All the people who gave samples were healthy bone marrow donors. This clone has a handful of counts. Its antigen remains unknown. The germline CDR1 and CDR2 sequences are SGHTA and FQGNSA. V lost 1 base, J lost 3 bases, and 13 bases lay in between. The CDR3 spans 16 residues. This PCR relied on a set of 60 Vbeta primers and 13 Jbeta primers. Sequenced by immunoSEQ multiplex PCR; TCRdb stores in-frame clones only, minus some. Altogether 110,000 to 150,000 clones are present, approximately 84% being singletons, with the ten largest covering around 2%. The V gene is TRBV7-2, the J gene TRBJ2-1; D might be TRBD2 (6 bases). This sequence was found in a woman aged 40 to 50 in good health and CMV-seronegative. Sequencing input: PBMCs. In nucleotides, the CDR3 is TGTGCCAGCAGCTTAGGTTGGGAGGCCGGCTACAATGAGCAGTTCTTC. It encodes CASSLGWEAGYNEQFF.